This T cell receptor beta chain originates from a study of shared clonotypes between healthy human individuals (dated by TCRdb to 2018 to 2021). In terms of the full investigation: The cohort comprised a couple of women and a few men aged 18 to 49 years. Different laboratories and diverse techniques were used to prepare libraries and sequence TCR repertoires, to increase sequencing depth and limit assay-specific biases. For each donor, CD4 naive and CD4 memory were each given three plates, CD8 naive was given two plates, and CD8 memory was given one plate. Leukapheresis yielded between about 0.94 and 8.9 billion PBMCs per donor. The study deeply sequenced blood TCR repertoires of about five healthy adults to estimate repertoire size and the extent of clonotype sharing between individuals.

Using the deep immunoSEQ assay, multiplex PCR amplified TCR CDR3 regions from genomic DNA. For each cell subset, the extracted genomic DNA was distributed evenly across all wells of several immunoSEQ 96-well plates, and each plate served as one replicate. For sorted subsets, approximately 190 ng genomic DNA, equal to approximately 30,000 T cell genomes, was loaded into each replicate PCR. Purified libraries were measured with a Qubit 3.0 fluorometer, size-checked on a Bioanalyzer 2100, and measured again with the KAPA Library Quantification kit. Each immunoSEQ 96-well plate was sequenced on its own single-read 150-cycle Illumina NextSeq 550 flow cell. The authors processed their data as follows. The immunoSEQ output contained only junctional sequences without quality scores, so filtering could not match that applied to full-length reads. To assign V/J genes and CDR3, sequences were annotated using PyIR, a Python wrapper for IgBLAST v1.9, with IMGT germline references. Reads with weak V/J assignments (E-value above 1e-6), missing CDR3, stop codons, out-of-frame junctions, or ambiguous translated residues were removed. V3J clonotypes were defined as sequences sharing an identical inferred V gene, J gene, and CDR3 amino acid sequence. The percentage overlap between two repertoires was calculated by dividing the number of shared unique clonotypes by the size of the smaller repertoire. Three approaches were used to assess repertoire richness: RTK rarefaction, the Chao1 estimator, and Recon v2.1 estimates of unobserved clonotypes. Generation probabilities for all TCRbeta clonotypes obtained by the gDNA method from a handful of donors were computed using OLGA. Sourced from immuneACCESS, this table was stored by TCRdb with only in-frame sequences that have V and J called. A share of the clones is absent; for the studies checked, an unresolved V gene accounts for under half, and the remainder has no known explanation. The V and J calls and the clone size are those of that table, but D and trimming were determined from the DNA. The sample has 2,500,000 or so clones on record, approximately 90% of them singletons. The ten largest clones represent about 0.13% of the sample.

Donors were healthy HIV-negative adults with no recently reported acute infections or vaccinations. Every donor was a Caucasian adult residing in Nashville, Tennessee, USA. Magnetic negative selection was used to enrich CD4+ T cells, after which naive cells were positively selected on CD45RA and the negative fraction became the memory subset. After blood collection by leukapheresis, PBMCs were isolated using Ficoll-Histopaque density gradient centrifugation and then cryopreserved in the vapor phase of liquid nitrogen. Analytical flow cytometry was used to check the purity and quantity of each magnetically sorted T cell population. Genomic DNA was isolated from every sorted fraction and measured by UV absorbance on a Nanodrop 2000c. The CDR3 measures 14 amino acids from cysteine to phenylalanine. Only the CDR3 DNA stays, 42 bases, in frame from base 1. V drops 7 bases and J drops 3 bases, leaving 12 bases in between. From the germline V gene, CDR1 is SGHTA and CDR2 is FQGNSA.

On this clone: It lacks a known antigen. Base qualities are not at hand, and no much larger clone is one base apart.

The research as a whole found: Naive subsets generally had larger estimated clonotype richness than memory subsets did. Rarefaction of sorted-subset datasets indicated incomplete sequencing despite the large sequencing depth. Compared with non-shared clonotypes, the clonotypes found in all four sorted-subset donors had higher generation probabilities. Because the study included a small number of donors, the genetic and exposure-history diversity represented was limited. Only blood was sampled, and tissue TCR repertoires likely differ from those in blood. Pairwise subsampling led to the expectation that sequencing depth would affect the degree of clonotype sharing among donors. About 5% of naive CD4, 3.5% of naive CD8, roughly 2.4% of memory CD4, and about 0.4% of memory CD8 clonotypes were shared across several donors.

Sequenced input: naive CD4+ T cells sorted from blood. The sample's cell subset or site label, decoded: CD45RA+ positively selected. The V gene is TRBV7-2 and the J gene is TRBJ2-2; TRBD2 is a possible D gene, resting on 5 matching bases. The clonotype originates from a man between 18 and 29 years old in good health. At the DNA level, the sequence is TGTGCCAGCACCCGGGGAGCCCACACCGGGGAGCTGTTTTTT. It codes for CASTRGAHTGELFF.